One sample yielded the 25 T cell receptor beta chains listed below, sequenced in a study of brain T cells in children with intractable seizures. Sequencing was performed with immunoSEQ multiplex PCR; in TCRdb, only in-frame clones are kept and a portion is missing. Here the sample spans fewer than 50,000 clones, about 93% being singletons. The sample in question was peripheral blood, obtained at surgery. The origin of the receptors is a girl aged 2 to 10 with tuberous sclerosis and intractable seizures.

The J gene is TRBJ1-5, the V gene TRBV5-6; D uncertain. This CDR3 contains 12 residues. V was trimmed by 2 bases and J by 4 bases, leaving 4 bases between them. In germline, CDR1 is SGHDT, CDR2 YYEEEE. The CDR3 coding sequence is TGTGCCAGCAGCTTAGGGAATCAGCCCCAGCATTTT. Amino acid sequence: CASSLGNQPQHF.

DNA for the CDR3: TGTGCCAGCAGTTCCAACCCATGGGCGGGGGGAGGCGAGCAGTACTTC. Translation gives CASSSNPWAGGGEQYF. J is TRBJ2-7 and V is TRBV6-5, with TRBD2 identical over 8 bases. Trimming at V came to 4 bases and at J to 6 bases, leaving 14 bases not matched to a gene. This CDR3 is 16 amino acids long. From germline, CDR1 is MNHEY and CDR2 SVGAGI.

The chain combines TRBV28 with TRBJ1-2, with TRBD1 matching over 7 bases. Trimming at V came to 5 bases and at J to 2 bases, leaving 8 bases not matched to a gene. The germline V gene encodes CDR1 MDHEN and CDR2 SYDVKM. The CDR3 length is 15 residues. CDR3 sequence (DNA): TGTGCCAGCAGTCCTTCCGGGACAGTGAACTATGGCTACACCTTC. Translating it yields CASSPSGTVNYGYTF.

The rearrangement uses TRBV5-5 and TRBJ2-1; 10 bases line up with TRBD2. Germline trimming cut 4 bases from V and 9 bases from J; bases unmatched to any gene: 10. Germline CDR1 reads SGHKS; CDR2 reads YYEKEE (reference sequence). The CDR3 consists of 15 residues. The CDR3 coding sequence is TGTGCCAGCAGCCCGGCGGCTAGCGGGGGTTCTGAGCAGTTCTTC. Protein product: CASSPAASGGSEQFF.

The V and J genes are TRBV11-3 and TRBJ2-7; TRBD1 aligns across 11 bases. The CDR3 covers 15 residues. Trimming cost V 6 bases and J 5 bases; bases outside gene matches: 9. Germline V lookup: CDR1 SGHNT, CDR2 YENEEA. The CDR3 bases are TGTGCCAGCAGTTCAACCGGGACAGGGGGTCACGAGCAGTACGTC. Residues: CASSSTGTGGHEQYV.

J is TRBJ2-3 and V is TRBV20-1; D is undetermined. CDR3 length: 13 amino acids. Per the germline V gene, CDR1 is DFQATT and CDR2 is SNEGSKA (reference sequence). The germline V and J ends were trimmed by 3 bases and 6 bases, with 13 bases remaining between them. The chain's CDR3 is CSASSRMADTQYF. CDR3 DNA sequence: TGCAGTGCTAGTTCTAGAATGGCGGATACGCAGTATTTT.

This chain joins TRBV29-1 and TRBJ1-1; weak D call: TRBD1 (6 bases). V was shortened by 3 bases and J by 1 base, with 9 bases between the two germline ends. Germline loops: CDR1 SQVTM, CDR2 ANQGSEA. The CDR3 totals 13 residues. This chain's CDR3 is CSVETGRNTEAFF. CDR3 in DNA: TGCAGCGTTGAGACAGGAAGGAACACTGAAGCTTTCTTT.

The chain recombines TRBV6-2 or TRBV6-3 with TRBJ1-5; tentative D call: TRBD1 (6 bases). Trimming shortened V by 5 bases and J by 7 bases, and 12 bases separated the two germline ends. This CDR3 has 13 amino acids. In germline, CDR1 is MNHEY, CDR2 SVGEGT. The CDR3 DNA sequence: TGTGCCAGCAGTACAACAGGGATCCAGCCCCAGCATTTT. This sequence encodes CASSTTGIQPQHF.

V gene TRBV5-1 combines with J gene TRBJ2-5; TRBD2 might be the D (5 bases). Germline assignment: CDR1 SGHRS and CDR2 YFSETQ. V lost 5 bases and J lost 4, with 15 bases in between. The CDR3 totals 14 residues. The CDR3 sequence: CASSPGSGGETQYF. For the CDR3, the DNA is TGCGCCAGCAGTCCGGGCAGCGGCGGAGAGACCCAGTACTTC.

J is TRBJ1-2 and V is TRBV21-1. TRBV21-1 is tagged as a pseudogene. The CDR3 spans 9 residues. The CDR3, as DNA: TGTGCCAGCAGCAAAGTAGAAGTCTTC. Translated, it gives CASSKVEVF.

This rearrangement joins TRBV5-1 to TRBJ1-2, with 8 bases matching TRBD1. This CDR3 spans 15 amino acids. With V trimmed by 3 bases and J by 2 bases, 6 bases remained unmatched. Germline-derived CDR1 and CDR2 are SGHRS and YFSETQ. The DNA of the CDR3 is TGCGCCAGCAGCTCGCCGACAGGGGAGAACTATGGCTACACCTTC. Its protein is CASSSPTGENYGYTF.

The gene calls are TRBV20-1 and TRBJ1-1; no clear D. Per germline, CDR1 DFQATT and CDR2 SNEGSKA (reference sequence). This CDR3 has 12 residues. The V end was cut by 3 bases, the J end by 3 bases, with 8 bases between. CDR3: CSASGLHTEAFF. The CDR3 DNA is TGCAGTGCTAGTGGGTTACACACTGAAGCTTTCTTT.

The V call is TRBV6-5, the J call TRBJ1-4, with D uncertain. Trimming cost V 0 bases and J 7 bases, with 9 bases left between them. This CDR3 region has 14 residues. CDR1 is MNHEY and CDR2 is SVGAGI in the germline V gene. Here the CDR3 reads CASSYSESSEKLFF. CDR3 nucleotide sequence: TGTGCCAGCAGTTACTCAGAGAGTAGTGAAAAACTGTTTTTT.

The V and J genes are TRBV2 and TRBJ2-1, with 13 bases aligning to TRBD2. V was pared by 6 bases and J by 7 bases, with 9 bases of the junction left unmatched. The germline V gene has CDR1 SNHLY and CDR2 FYNNEI. This CDR3 is built from 16 residues. This CDR3 is CASSPWTSGGVNEQFF. The CDR3, as DNA: TGTGCCAGCAGCCCCTGGACTAGCGGGGGAGTTAATGAGCAGTTCTTC.

This chain uses TRBV2 with TRBJ1-1; a weak D match, TRBD1 (6 bases). CDR1 SNHLY and CDR2 FYNNEI come from the germline V gene. This CDR3 has 13 residues. The V end was cut by 11 bases, the J end by 5 bases, with 18 bases between. The CDR3 bases are TGTGCCGGCCCGTTGGGGGCAGGTACTGAAGCTTTCTTT. It specifies CAGPLGAGTEAFF.

The chain links TRBV6-1 to TRBJ2-2; the D call may be TRBD1 or TRBD2 (5 bases each). This CDR3 is built from 13 residues. The V gene lost 2 bases and the J gene lost 5 bases, with 6 bases spanning the gap. Germline V lookup: CDR1 MNHNS, CDR2 SASEGT. CDR3 sequence reads: CASSEWGTGELFF. The CDR3 DNA sequence: TGTGCCAGCAGTGAATGGGGGACCGGGGAGCTGTTTTTT.

The CDR3 sequence: CASSLRAENQPQHF. CDR3 in DNA: TGTGCCAGCAGTTTAAGGGCAGAGAATCAGCCCCAGCATTTT. The chain combines TRBV27 with TRBJ1-5; D is uncertain. From germline, CDR1 is MNHEY and CDR2 SMNVEV (reference sequence). The CDR3 sequence is 14 residues long. V lost 2 bases and J 4 bases, leaving 9 bases between the germline ends.

The V and J genes are TRBV14 and TRBJ2-5; possibly TRBD1 for D (5 bases). CDR1 and CDR2 (germline): SGHDN, FVKESK. This CDR3 has 19 amino acids. V gave up 4 bases and J gave up 2 bases, with 26 bases separating them. The chain's CDR3 is CASSRGAREIPNRQETQYF. CDR3 coding DNA: TGTGCCAGCAGCCGGGGCGCCCGCGAGATTCCCAACAGACAAGAGACCCAGTACTTC.

V gene TRBV7-9 combines with J gene TRBJ2-5, with a weak D call TRBD2 (5 bases). The germline gives CDR1 SEHNR, CDR2 FQNEAQ (reference sequence). V lost 2 bases and J 2 bases, leaving 9 bases between the germline ends. The CDR3 runs to 14 residues. The CDR3 DNA sequence: TGTGCCAGCAGCTTATCCGCGGGTCAAGAGACCCAGTACTTC. It translates to CASSLSAGQETQYF.

V is TRBV30 and J is TRBJ2-1; TRBD1 agrees at 8 bases. The germline V gene encodes CDR1 GTSNPN and CDR2 SVGIG (reference sequence). V lost 3 bases to trimming and J lost 10 bases; unmatched junction nucleotides: 11. This CDR3 is 14 amino acids long. The CDR3 loop is CAWRGPGTGEEQFF. Here the CDR3 DNA reads TGTGCCTGGAGGGGTCCAGGGACAGGAGAAGAGCAGTTCTTC.

Concerning this clone itself: Other nucleotide sequences from this sample produce the same CDR3. CDR3 loop: CASSLFGGSGELFF. As DNA, the CDR3 is TGTGCCAGCAGTTTATTTGGGGGGTCCGGGGAGCTGTTTTTT. V usage is TRBV27 and J usage is TRBJ2-2; a possible D gene is TRBD2 (6 bases). The germline V gene has CDR1 MNHEY and CDR2 SMNVEV (reference sequence). Trimming took off 1 base at V and 6 bases at J, with 9 bases between the two ends. This CDR3 is built from 14 residues.

J is TRBJ2-1 and V is TRBV19, with 10 positions matching TRBD1. V lost 5 bases to trimming and J lost 3 bases; unmatched junction nucleotides: 4. Germline V gene lookup returns CDR1 LNHDA and CDR2 SQIVND (reference sequence). This CDR3 comprises 15 residues. CDR3 sequence: CASSGDRGFYNEQFF. In DNA, the CDR3 is TGTGCCAGTAGTGGGGACAGGGGTTTCTACAATGAGCAGTTCTTC.

This clone was seen only a few times. The chain links TRBV6-1 to TRBJ1-3; D uncertain. The CDR3 is 16 residues long. Trimming pared 1 base from V and 0 bases from J, leaving 10 bases between. Germline V lookup: CDR1 MNHNS, CDR2 SASEGT. This CDR3 is CASSEGIVASGNTIYF. In nucleotides, the CDR3 is TGTGCCAGCAGTGAAGGGATAGTAGCCTCTGGAAACACCATATATTTT.

The rearrangement links TRBV6-5 to TRBJ1-5, with TRBD1 matching over 7 bases. There are 14 residues in the CDR3. The junction had 8 bases not matched to a gene; V was cut back by 6 bases and J by 6 bases. CDR1 and CDR2 (germline): MNHEY, SVGAGI. The CDR3 loop reads CASRLDRDAQPQHF. CDR3 sequence (DNA): TGTGCCAGCAGACTTGACAGGGACGCTCAGCCCCAGCATTTT.

This sequence joins TRBV5-4 and TRBJ2-7, with 7 positions matching TRBD1. Germline CDR1 is SGHNT and CDR2 is YYREEE (reference sequence). The CDR3 has 14 amino acids. Trimming took 4 bases from V and 0 from J; bases not matched to a gene: 4. CDR3 coding DNA: TGTGCCAGCAGCGAGGGGGCTAGCTCCTACGAGCAGTACTTC. Its protein product is CASSEGASSYEQYF. Full variable domain (remainder filled in from reference TRBV5-4 and TRBJ2-7): ETGVTQSPTHLIKTRGQQVTLRCSSQSGHNTVSWYQQALGQGPQFIFQYYREEENGRGNFPPRFSGLQFPNYSSELNVNALELDDSALYLCASSEGASSYEQYFGPGTRLTVT.